The 32 T cell receptor beta chains presented below share a single source sample, sequenced in a study of T cells in women clearing cervical HPV infection. Here immunoSEQ multiplex PCR was the method, and the copy in TCRdb shows in-frame clones only, minus some. This sample contains roughly 47,000 clones. Sequenced input: blood buffy coat. The source of these receptors is a woman aged 18 to 75 with a cervical HPV16 infection that either progressed to CIN3+ or cleared (not recorded which).

For this clone: The read stops 3 residues short of the end of the CDR3; the missing end is completed from the germline J gene. The chain recombines TRBV5-4 with TRBJ2-5, with a weak D call TRBD1 (6 bases). Germline CDR1 reads SGHNT; CDR2 reads YYREEE (reference sequence). Trimming stripped 0 bases from V and 2 bases from J, with 8 bases between. CDR3 length equals 14 residues. The part of the CDR3 DNA that was read is TGTGCCAGCAGCTTGGGGACAGATCAAGAGACC. Translating gives CASSLGTDQET. The full-length CDR3 reads as CASSLGTDQETQYF.

In regard to this clone: The read finishes 3 residues shy of the CDR3 end, and the germline J gene is used to complete it. V is TRBV19 and J is TRBJ2-2, with 8 bases that match TRBD2. The CDR3 extends over 16 amino acids. Germline V gene lookup returns CDR1 LNHDA and CDR2 SQIVND (reference sequence). Germline trimming cut 5 bases from V and 4 bases from J; bases unmatched to any gene: 9. The CDR3 bases that were read are TGTGCCAGTAGTGCGAACCTAGCGGGTGGCACCGGGGAG. As protein: CASSANLAGGTGE. The full CDR3 is CASSANLAGGTGELFF.

The CDR3 reads CASNWGDTEAFF. The sequenced CDR3 bases are TGTGCCAGTAACTGGGGGGATACTGAA. The V call is TRBV19, the J call TRBJ1-1; possible D gene TRBD1, 5 bases. The read ends 3 residues before the CDR3 terminus; that terminus is restored from the germline J gene. Germline lookup yields CDR1 LNHDA and CDR2 SQIVND (reference sequence). The CDR3 runs to 12 residues. V was trimmed by 7 bases and J by 5 bases, leaving 11 bases between them.

Turning to this clone: The read ends 3 residues early relative to the CDR3; the germline J gene fills the gap. The chain links TRBV19 to TRBJ1-5; D ambiguous. The CDR3 has 14 residues. Germline CDR1 reads LNHDA; CDR2 reads SQIVND (reference sequence). V was shortened by 6 bases and J by 5 bases, with 14 bases between the two germline ends. The chain's CDR3 is CASRPIVRDQPQHF. Partial CDR3 DNA: TGTGCCAGTAGACCGATCGTTAGGGATCAGCCC.

As for this clone: From the germline J gene comes the end of the CDR3, since the read stops 3 residues before it. The V call is TRBV7-8, the J call TRBJ1-4, with D possibly TRBD1 on 6 matching bases. Germline assignment: CDR1 SGHVS and CDR2 FQNEAQ. Deletions cut 6 bases from V and 0 bases from J, with 11 bases between. The CDR3 length is 15 residues. The chain's CDR3 is CASRKGQATNEKLFF. The DNA read from the CDR3 is TGTGCCAGCAGGAAGGGACAAGCAACTAATGAAAAA.

The DNA read from the CDR3 is TGCAGTGCTAGTGCTAGCGGCCAAGAGACC. This gives the protein CSASASGQET. In full, the CDR3 is CSASASGQETQYF. The chain combines TRBV20-1 with TRBJ2-5; 7 bases are a match to TRBD2. Read coverage stops 3 residues before the CDR3 terminus; the germline J gene supplies the remainder. Germline-derived CDR1 and CDR2 are DFQATT and SNEGSKA (reference sequence). This CDR3 comprises 13 residues. V lost 3 bases to trimming and J lost 1 base; unmatched junction nucleotides: 2.

The CDR3 sequence: CASRYSTDTQYF. The sequenced part of the CDR3 DNA is TGCGCCAGCAGATATAGCACAGATACG. V is TRBV5-1 and J is TRBJ2-3; no reliable D call. Read sequence stops 3 residues before the CDR3 end, and the germline J gene provides the missing end. Per germline, CDR1 SGHRS and CDR2 YFSETQ. Trimming left V 5 bases short and J 0 bases short, with 4 bases between. The CDR3 runs to 12 residues.

To note about this clone: With the read ending 3 residues before the CDR3 end, the germline J gene is used to fill in that end. This chain connects TRBV29-1 to TRBJ2-7, with 14 bases matching TRBD2. Germline CDR1 is SQVTM and CDR2 is ANQGSEA. This CDR3 is built from 15 residues. The junction had 4 bases not matched to a gene; V was cut back by 6 bases and J by 0 bases. CDR3 amino acids: CSVPGTSGGSYEQYF. CDR3 DNA (partial): TGCAGCGTCCCCGGGACTAGCGGGGGCTCCTACGAG.

Comments on this clone: The read finishes 3 residues shy of the CDR3 end, and the germline J gene is used to complete it. V usage is TRBV30 and J usage is TRBJ2-2, with 8 nucleotides matching TRBD1. Germline CDR1 is GTSNPN and CDR2 is SVGIG (reference sequence). The CDR3 loop spans 13 amino acids. The CDR3 bases that were read are TGTGCCTGGAGTGCTGGGACAGGCGAAAAG. This codes for CAWSAGTGEK. The whole CDR3 protein is CAWSAGTGEKLFF.

The part of the CDR3 DNA that was read is TGTGCCAGCAGCCCGGACAGGGGAACAGATACG. It translates to CASSPDRGTDT. The CDR3 as a whole reads CASSPDRGTDTQYF. This chain uses TRBV7-2 with TRBJ2-3; 9 nucleotides align to TRBD1. The CDR3 end lies 3 residues beyond the end of the read and is filled in from the germline J gene. With V trimmed by 5 bases and J by 3 bases, 3 bases remained unmatched. Germline loops: CDR1 SGHTA, CDR2 FQGNSA. This CDR3 spans 14 amino acids. The entire variable domain, with the rest obtained from reference TRBV7-2 and TRBJ2-3, is as follows: GAGVSQSPSNKVTEKGKDVELRCDPISGHTALYWYRQSLGQGLEFLIYFQGNSAPDKSGLPSDRFSAERTGGSVSTLTIQRTQQEDSAVYLCASSPDRGTDTQYFGPGTRLTVL.

As regards this clone: The CDR3 end lies 3 residues beyond the end of the read and is filled in from the germline J gene. The chain joins TRBV19 to TRBJ1-1; 9 bases fit TRBD1. The CDR3 totals 14 residues. Germline loops: CDR1 LNHDA, CDR2 SQIVND (reference sequence). Trimming at V came to 7 bases and at J to 7 bases, leaving 10 bases not matched to a gene. CDR3 residues: CASTHRGQDGEAFF. Incomplete CDR3 DNA: TGTGCCAGTACCCACAGGGGGCAAGACGGTGAA.

A remark on this clone: The read terminates 3 residues before the CDR3 end, so the remaining end is supplied by the germline J gene. Other DNA sequences in the sample encode the same CDR3. The chain carries TRBV18 and TRBJ2-2, with D uncertain. The CDR3 extends over 16 amino acids. Deletions cut 3 bases from V and 2 bases from J, with 13 bases between. Germline V gene lookup returns CDR1 KGHSH and CDR2 LQKENI. The CDR3 sequence: CASSPPQALNTGELFF. The covered CDR3 bases are TGTGCCAGCTCACCTCCCCAGGCCCTAAACACCGGGGAG.

A remark on this clone: Read coverage stops 3 residues before the CDR3 terminus; the germline J gene supplies the remainder. This chain uses TRBV7-3 with TRBJ2-1; 9 bases are shared with TRBD2. Germline assignment: CDR1 SGHTA and CDR2 FQGTGA. Trimming cost V 5 bases and J 4 bases; bases outside gene matches: 6. The CDR3 is 15 residues long. The CDR3 region is CASSRGRGGYNEQFF. The covered CDR3 bases are TGTGCCAGCAGCCGCGGGAGGGGGGGGTACAATGAG.

As regards this clone: The read is 3 residues too short to cover the CDR3 end, so that end is filled in from the germline J gene. The rearrangement joins TRBV5-1 to TRBJ2-1; D is possibly TRBD2 (6 bases). The V and J ends lost 0 bases and 0 bases respectively, with 10 bases between them. Germline values: CDR1 SGHRS, CDR2 YFSETQ. This CDR3 has 16 residues. CDR3 DNA, as far as it was read: TGCGCCAGCAGCTTGGTTGGGGGGAGCTCCTACAATGAG. This gives the protein CASSLVGGSSYNE. The complete CDR3 reads CASSLVGGSSYNEQFF.

Note on this clone: The read gets to within 3 residues of the CDR3 end, and the germline J gene fills in the rest. The V gene is TRBV5-4, the J gene TRBJ1-4; 9 bases are a match to TRBD1. The CDR3 consists of 16 residues. The junction had 5 bases not matched to a gene; V was cut back by 2 bases and J by 3 bases. Germline CDR1 is SGHNT and CDR2 is YYREEE (reference sequence). The CDR3 region is CASSFRTGVANEKLFF. Partial CDR3 DNA: TGTGCCAGCAGCTTCCGGACAGGGGTGGCTAATGAAAAA.

For this clone: From the germline J gene comes the end of the CDR3, since the read stops 3 residues before it. The chain recombines TRBV19 with TRBJ2-5, with 11 bases fitting TRBD2. CDR3 size: 16 residues. V lost 3 bases to trimming and J lost 5 bases; unmatched junction nucleotides: 8. Germline CDR1 LNHDA, CDR2 SQIVND (reference sequence). The chain's CDR3 is CASSIWASGGRETQYF. The sequenced part of the CDR3 DNA is TGTGCCAGTAGTATTTGGGCTAGCGGGGGGAGGGAGACC.

With respect to this clone: Coverage ceases 3 residues before the CDR3 finishes, and the germline J gene fills in the end. This chain joins TRBV29-1 and TRBJ2-7; 9 positions match TRBD2. The germline CDR1 and CDR2 sequences are SQVTM and ANQGSEA. With V trimmed by 4 bases and J by 4 bases, 5 bases remained unmatched. The CDR3 is 13 amino acids. Incomplete CDR3 DNA: TGCAGCGTTGTCCGAGCGGGAGGTTACGAG. Amino acid sequence: CSVVRAGGYE. The whole CDR3 protein is CSVVRAGGYEQYF.

As regards this clone: The read gets to within 3 residues of the CDR3 end, and the germline J gene fills in the rest. The rearrangement joins TRBV5-1 to TRBJ2-5; TRBD2 matches 8 bases. CDR1 is SGHRS and CDR2 is YFSETQ in the germline V gene. V shed 1 base, J shed 4 bases, and the junction held 3 bases outside the gene matches. This CDR3 is built from 14 residues. The CDR3 loop is CASSLILAGETQYF. The CDR3 bases that were read are TGCGCCAGCAGCTTGATCCTAGCGGGAGAGACC.

Concerning this clone itself: The DNA ends 3 residues before the CDR3 does, and the rest of the CDR3 is filled in from the germline J gene. The V call is TRBV11-3, the J call TRBJ2-7; 7 nucleotides match TRBD1. V lost 5 bases and J lost 6; bases outside the gene matches: 4. From germline, CDR1 is SGHNT and CDR2 YENEEA. The CDR3 spans 12 residues. CDR3 DNA, as far as it was read: TGTGCCAGCAGCCAGACAGGGCTCGAG. Amino acid sequence: CASSQTGLE. The entire CDR3 protein reads CASSQTGLEQYF.

The covered CDR3 bases are TGTGCCAGCACCAAACTACGACAGGGTAACCAGCCG. This encodes CASTKLRQGNQP. In full, the CDR3 is CASTKLRQGNQPQYF. The chain uses TRBV7-8 and TRBJ2-3; TRBD1 agrees at 7 bases. The read comes to an end 3 residues before the CDR3 does, leaving the germline J gene to fill in the end. The CDR3 is 15 residues long. From germline, CDR1 is SGHVS and CDR2 FQNEAQ.

On this clone: The sequence runs out 3 residues before the end of the CDR3; the remainder is reconstructed from the germline J gene. This chain joins TRBV7-6 and TRBJ1-1; a possible D gene is TRBD1 (5 bases). Germline-derived CDR1 and CDR2 are SGHVS and FNYEAQ. The V and J ends lost 0 bases and 5 bases respectively, with 10 bases between them. This CDR3 is built from 14 residues. CDR3 region: CASSLARGATEAFF. CDR3 bases read: TGTGCCAGCAGCTTAGCGCGAGGGGCTACTGAA.

Notes on this clone: The sequence runs out 3 residues before the end of the CDR3; the remainder is reconstructed from the germline J gene. This sequence joins TRBV6-4 and TRBJ2-3; tentatively, D is TRBD1 (6 bases). The germline V gene encodes CDR1 MRHNA and CDR2 SNTAGT. V dropped 6 bases and J dropped 1 base, with 11 bases sitting between them. The CDR3 totals 14 residues. The CDR3 loop reads CASSPEGGTDTQYF. The CDR3 bases that were read are TGTGCCAGCAGCCCCGAGGGGGGCACAGATACG.

Turning to this clone: The missing CDR3 end, 3 residues past where the read stops, is filled in from the germline J gene. V gene TRBV20-1 combines with J gene TRBJ2-7; the D is unclear. This CDR3 has 15 residues. V was trimmed by 0 bases and J by 0 bases, leaving 12 bases between them. Germline V gene sequence: CDR1 DFQATT, CDR2 SNEGSKA (reference sequence). Partial CDR3 DNA: TGCAGTGCTAGAGATCCGAACCGCAGCTCCTACGAG. This gives the protein CSARDPNRSSYE. The whole CDR3 is CSARDPNRSSYEQYF.

As to this clone: The read stops 3 residues short of the end of the CDR3; the missing end is completed from the germline J gene. The rearrangement joins TRBV7-2 to TRBJ1-6, with TRBD1 matching over 7 bases. The CDR3 is made up of 15 amino acids. The germline CDR1 and CDR2 sequences are SGHTA and FQGNSA. With 0 bases clipped from V and 8 bases from J, the junction kept 4 bases outside the gene matches. The DNA read from the CDR3 is TGTGCCAGCAGCTTAGCGAAGGGGGCTTATTCACCC. Translating it yields CASSLAKGAYSP. The full CDR3 sequence reads CASSLAKGAYSPLHF.

Of note for this clone: The read halts 3 residues ahead of the CDR3 end, with the missing end drawn from the germline J gene. J is TRBJ2-7 and V is TRBV6-2 or TRBV6-3, with D possibly TRBD2 on 6 matching bases. CDR1 MNHEY and CDR2 SVGEGT come from the germline V gene. The CDR3 has 14 residues. Trimming cost V 10 bases and J 4 bases, with 20 bases left between them. The CDR3: CATTGVAGDYEQYF. The CDR3 DNA, read in part, is TGTGCCACCACGGGGGTAGCAGGCGATTACGAG.

To note about this clone: The CDR3 end falls 3 residues outside the read, so it is completed with the germline J gene. This chain connects TRBV6-9 to TRBJ1-5; D ambiguous. With 4 bases removed from V and 5 bases from J, the gap between germline ends came to 18 bases. From germline, CDR1 is MNHGY and CDR2 SVAAGI. The CDR3 covers 16 residues. The CDR3: CASSSPPDIVDQPQHF. CDR3 bases read: TGTGCCAGCAGTTCCCCCCCCGACATAGTAGATCAGCCC.

The CDR3 is CASTGSGRASYNEQFF. Partial CDR3 DNA: TGTGCCAGCACCGGTAGCGGGAGGGCCTCCTACAATGAG. This sequence joins TRBV6-2 or TRBV6-3 and TRBJ2-1, with 11 bases matching TRBD2. The read ends 3 residues before the CDR3 terminus; that terminus is restored from the germline J gene. V lost 7 bases to trimming and J lost 0 bases; unmatched junction nucleotides: 5. CDR1 and CDR2 from the germline V gene are MNHEY and SVGEGT. The CDR3 runs to 16 residues.

CDR3 bases read: TGCAGCGTTAGGACAGGAGTTAACACAGATACG. Amino acid sequence: CSVRTGVNTDT. The entire CDR3 sequence reads CSVRTGVNTDTQYF. This chain uses TRBV29-1 with TRBJ2-3, with TRBD1 matching over 7 bases. The read ends 3 residues before the CDR3 terminus; that terminus is restored from the germline J gene. Germline V gene data show CDR1 as SQVTM and CDR2 as ANQGSEA. V lost 5 bases, J lost 2 bases, and 7 bases stayed unmatched. The CDR3 has 14 residues.

Of note for this clone: The CDR3 end lies 3 residues beyond the end of the read and is filled in from the germline J gene. This sequence joins TRBV2 and TRBJ1-3, with D possibly matching TRBD1 (5 bases). The germline V gene has CDR1 SNHLY and CDR2 FYNNEI. This CDR3 has 14 residues. CDR3: CASSDWGDLFAIYF. The covered CDR3 bases are TGTGCCAGCAGTGATTGGGGGGACCTATTTGCG.

CDR3 residues: CASRSRMPETQYF. CDR3 bases read: TGTGCCAGCAGATCTAGGATGCCCGAGACC. The V gene is TRBV11-3, the J gene TRBJ2-5, with no clear D. The sequenced fragment ends 3 residues before the CDR3 boundary, so the rest is inferred from the germline J gene. V lost 6 bases and J lost 5, with 13 bases in between. There are 13 residues in the CDR3. Germline-derived CDR1 and CDR2 are SGHNT and YENEEA.

Comments on this clone: The CDR3 goes on 3 residues after the read ends, and that part is filled in from the germline J gene. V usage is TRBV20-1 and J usage is TRBJ1-6; TRBD1 matches at 7 bases. Germline CDR1 DFQATT, CDR2 SNEGSKA (reference sequence). The CDR3 has 14 amino acids. After removal of 5 bases from V and 4 bases from J, the junction contained 5 bases not matched to a gene. CDR3 protein: CSAQTTGYNSPLHF. The DNA read from the CDR3 is TGCAGTGCTCAAACGACAGGGTATAATTCACCC.

A note on this clone: The read ends 3 residues before the CDR3 terminus; that terminus is restored from the germline J gene. The chain carries TRBV19 and TRBJ1-1; D possibly corresponds to TRBD1 (5 bases). Germline CDR1 reads LNHDA; CDR2 reads SQIVND (reference sequence). The CDR3 length is 14 residues. Deletions cut 6 bases from V and 1 base from J, with 12 bases between. Incomplete CDR3 DNA: TGTGCCAGTAGACCGGGACTAGCGAACACTGAA. Translation gives CASRPGLANTE. The entire CDR3 protein reads CASRPGLANTEAFF.